Each of the 29 T cell receptor beta chains below was sequenced from the same sample in a study of control samples from healthy donors and cancer patients (dated by TCRdb to 2020 to 2021). Libraries were made using the immunoSEQ multiplex PCR assay. The table was pulled from immuneACCESS by TCRdb, which kept in-frame rearrangements only. Such tables lose some clones; where checked, under half of the loss comes from unresolved V genes, and the rest has no known cause. Present in this sample are tens of thousands of clones, about 80% of which were seen just once. Roughly a fifth of the sample is taken by the ten largest. Sequencing used PBMCs. These receptors were taken from a man between 60 and 75 years old with head and neck cancer.

The rearrangement links TRBV27 to TRBJ2-1, with a weak D call TRBD2 (5 bases). Trimming shortened V by 5 bases and J by 3 bases, and 14 bases separated the two germline ends. CDR3 length: 15 amino acids. The germline V gene encodes CDR1 MNHEY and CDR2 SMNVEV (reference sequence). The CDR3 is CASSPPSSLYNEQFF. CDR3 nucleotide sequence: TGTGCCAGCAGTCCCCCTAGCAGCCTCTACAATGAGCAGTTCTTC.

This chain links TRBV7-6 with TRBJ2-1, with 8 bases matching TRBD2. This CDR3 contains 14 residues. Germline assignment: CDR1 SGHVS and CDR2 FNYEAQ. V lost 8 bases, J lost 1 base, and 4 bases stayed unmatched. The CDR3 reads CASGERGSYNEQFF. The CDR3 DNA follows: TGTGCCAGCGGGGAGCGGGGGTCCTACAATGAGCAGTTCTTC.

This clone was seen only once. V and J are TRBV18 and TRBJ2-2; tentatively, D is TRBD1 (5 bases). Between the trimmed V and J ends, which lost 6 bases and 0 bases, there was a span of 14 bases. The CDR3 length is 16 residues. The germline V gene encodes CDR1 KGHSH and CDR2 LQKENI. In DNA, the CDR3 is TGTGCCAGCTCCGTACAGGAGCGTTCGAACACCGGGGAGCTGTTTTTT. Translating gives CASSVQERSNTGELFF.

The chain carries TRBV9 and TRBJ2-7; no clear D gene. V was shortened by 0 bases and J by 2 bases, with 9 bases between the two germline ends. CDR1 and CDR2 (germline): SGDLS, YYNGEE. The CDR3 loop spans 14 amino acids. CDR3 bases: TGTGCCAGCAGCGTAGGGCATCGTGCCTACGAGCAGTACTTC. It codes for CASSVGHRAYEQYF.

The gene calls are TRBV15 and TRBJ1-3; unclear D gene. Per the germline V gene, CDR1 is LNHNV and CDR2 is YYDKDF (reference sequence). The V end lost 0 bases, the J end lost 13 bases, and 16 bases lay between the germline ends. This CDR3 contains 14 residues. CDR3 coding DNA: TGTGCCACCAGCAGAGATCGCGGGCCAGATGTAATATATTTT. This codes for CATSRDRGPDVIYF.

The V call is TRBV27, the J call TRBJ2-2; D unclear. V shed 3 bases and J shed 1 base, with 6 bases lying between them. This CDR3 spans 14 amino acids. Germline assignment: CDR1 MNHEY and CDR2 SMNVEV (reference sequence). The CDR3 region is CASSFRRNTGELFF. Here the CDR3 DNA reads TGTGCCAGCAGTTTTCGGCGGAACACCGGGGAGCTGTTTTTT.

The chain has TRBV6-5 and TRBJ1-5; possibly TRBD1 for D (5 bases). The CDR3 spans 13 residues. Germline CDR1 MNHEY, CDR2 SVGAGI. Trimming shortened V by 8 bases and J by 3 bases, and 11 bases separated the two germline ends. Written as DNA, the CDR3 is TGTGCCAGCGTAAGGGACTTCAATCAGCCCCAGCATTTT. It is translated as CASVRDFNQPQHF.

This clone was recorded only once. The rearrangement joins TRBV9 to TRBJ1-2; tentatively, D is TRBD1 (5 bases). Trimming stripped 3 bases from V and 7 bases from J, with 13 bases between. The CDR3 sequence is 13 residues long. Per the germline V gene, CDR1 is SGDLS and CDR2 is YYNGEE. The CDR3 DNA reads as TGTGCCAGCAGCGCAAGCCATGGGGGTGGCTACACCTTC. As protein: CASSASHGGGYTF.

The chain links TRBV7-9 to TRBJ2-4; D uncertain. The V end was cut by 1 base, the J end by 3 bases, with 16 bases between. Germline V lookup: CDR1 SEHNR, CDR2 FQNEAQ (reference sequence). The CDR3 totals 17 residues. DNA of the CDR3: TGTGCCAGCAGCTTAGTATCTGGACCCGCCGGCAAAAACATTCAGTACTTC. Translated: CASSLVSGPAGKNIQYF.

The rearrangement links TRBV28 to TRBJ2-3; 8 nucleotides align to TRBD2. The CDR3 consists of 15 residues. V lost 2 bases and J lost 2; bases outside the gene matches: 3. The germline V gene has CDR1 MDHEN and CDR2 SYDVKM. The CDR3 reads CASSLRREVTDTQYF. The DNA of the CDR3 is TGTGCCAGCAGTTTAAGGCGGGAGGTCACAGATACGCAGTATTTT.

The chain couples TRBV28 to TRBJ2-2; 7 bases agree with TRBD1. This CDR3 has 16 amino acids. In germline, CDR1 is MDHEN, CDR2 SYDVKM. V lost 4 bases, J lost 6 bases, and 11 bases stayed unmatched. This CDR3 is CASSSPGQPNPGELFF. CDR3 coding DNA: TGTGCCAGCAGTTCCCCGGGACAGCCAAATCCCGGGGAGCTGTTTTTT.

This clone was seen a few times. The V and J genes are TRBV28 and TRBJ1-1, with D tentatively TRBD1 (5 bases). Germline V gene lookup returns CDR1 MDHEN and CDR2 SYDVKM. The CDR3 length is 11 residues. The V end was cut by 6 bases, the J end by 12 bases, with 14 bases between. The chain's CDR3 is CASRGLLTSFF. CDR3 coding DNA: TGTGCCAGCAGGGGACTACTAACTTCTTTCTTT. The entire variable domain, with the rest obtained from reference TRBV28 and TRBJ1-1, is as follows: DVKVTQSSRYLVKRTGEKVFLECVQDMDHENMFWYRQDPGLGLRLIYFSYDVKMKEKGDIPEGYSVSREKKERFSLILESASTNQTSMYLCASRGLLTSFFGQGTRLTVV.

This sequence joins TRBV12-5 and TRBJ2-1, with 7 nucleotides matching TRBD2. This CDR3 has 15 residues. Germline lookup yields CDR1 LGHNT and CDR2 FRNRAP. V gave up 2 bases and J gave up 8 bases; unmatched junction bases: 9. CDR3 DNA: TGTGCTAGTGGTTTGTGGCTAGCGGAGACGGATGAGCAGTTCTTC. This encodes CASGLWLAETDEQFF.

The chain is built from TRBV20-1 and TRBJ1-4; the D is unclear. CDR1 is DFQATT, CDR2 SNEGSKA, per germline (reference sequence). V lost 3 bases, J lost 4 bases, and 3 bases lay in between. The CDR3 is 11 residues long. CDR3 coding DNA: TGCAGTGCTAGCAATAATGAAAAACTGTTTTTT. Translated, it gives CSASNNEKLFF.

The chain joins TRBV6-5 to TRBJ2-2; no clear D gene. Per the germline V gene, CDR1 is MNHEY and CDR2 is SVGAGI. The CDR3 covers 12 residues. The CDR3 loop is CAVGYGTGELFF. CDR3 in DNA: TGTGCTGTAGGGTACGGGACCGGGGAGCTGTTTTTT.

The rearrangement joins TRBV11-2 to TRBJ2-3; TRBD2 agrees at 8 bases. The V segment lost 3 bases and the J segment 3 bases; nucleotides outside the gene matches: 8. The CDR3 runs 16 residues. Germline CDR1 reads SGHAT; CDR2 reads FQNNGV. The DNA for the CDR3 is TGTGCCAGCAGCTTTGGGCCGGGAGGGGCGACAGATACGCAGTATTTT. It yields the protein CASSFGPGGATDTQYF.

The V gene is TRBV7-9, the J gene TRBJ1-2; D may be TRBD1 (5 bases). V was clipped by 5 bases and J by 7 bases, with 17 bases between them. This CDR3 has 14 residues. CDR1 and CDR2 (germline): SEHNR, FQNEAQ (reference sequence). The chain's CDR3 is CASSRAGREAGYTF. For the CDR3, the DNA is TGTGCCAGCAGCCGAGCGGGCAGGGAGGCTGGCTACACCTTC.

The chain combines TRBV11-2 with TRBJ2-7, with unresolved D. Germline V lookup: CDR1 SGHAT, CDR2 FQNNGV. This CDR3 comprises 15 residues. Trimming removed 3 bases at V and 0 bases at J, with 12 bases between. This chain's CDR3 is CASSFSDRSSYEQYF. CDR3 coding DNA: TGTGCCAGCAGCTTCTCAGACCGGAGCTCCTACGAGCAGTACTTC. The whole variable domain, filled in from reference TRBV11-2 and TRBJ2-7, reads EAGVAQSPRYKIIEKRQSVAFWCNPISGHATLYWYQQILGQGPKLLIQFQNNGVVDDSQLPKDRFSAERLKGVDSTLKIQPAKLEDSAVYLCASSFSDRSSYEQYFGPGTRLTVT.

This clone was detected once. This chain links TRBV7-2 with TRBJ2-1; the D gene is possibly TRBD2 (6 bases). The CDR3 loop spans 14 amino acids. Germline CDR1 SGHTA, CDR2 FQGNSA. Trimming stripped 3 bases from V and 9 bases from J, with 15 bases between. The CDR3 region has the DNA TGTGCCAGCAGCTTGGGTCCCCTGGGGGGTGAGCAGTTCTTC. This translates into CASSLGPLGGEQFF.

The rearrangement links TRBV28 to TRBJ1-2; D is perhaps TRBD1 (5 bases). Trimming took off 6 bases at V and 4 bases at J, with 15 bases between the two ends. CDR1 and CDR2 (germline): MDHEN, SYDVKM. The CDR3 runs 14 residues. The CDR3 region is CASRPPGTRYGYTF. In DNA, the CDR3 is TGTGCCAGCAGGCCGCCGGGGACCCGCTATGGCTACACCTTC.

This clone is categorized as medium-sized. This chain connects TRBV28 to TRBJ1-2; 9 nucleotides match TRBD1. J lost 7 bases, V lost 6 bases, and 18 bases had no gene match. CDR1 and CDR2 from the germline V gene are MDHEN and SYDVKM. This CDR3 spans 17 amino acids. CDR3 protein: CASSLRPAGTGPSGYTF. The CDR3 DNA follows: TGTGCCAGCAGCCTCAGACCGGCCGGGACAGGGCCTTCTGGCTACACCTTC.

The V and J genes are TRBV30 and TRBJ2-5; 11 nucleotides agree with TRBD2. The CDR3 length is 12 residues. The V gene's germline CDR1 is GTSNPN and CDR2 SVGIG (reference sequence). After removal of 5 bases from V and 4 bases from J, the junction contained 0 bases not matched to a gene. The CDR3 protein is CAWGLAGETQYF. For the CDR3, the DNA is TGTGCCTGGGGACTAGCGGGAGAGACCCAGTACTTC.

The rearrangement links TRBV11-2 to TRBJ2-7; TRBD1 might be the D (6 bases). Germline loops: CDR1 SGHAT, CDR2 FQNNGV. CDR3 length: 14 amino acids. Trimming removed 5 bases from V and 1 base from J, with 12 bases in between. CDR3 nucleotides: TGTGCCAGCAGCCCCGGACAGCAGTCCTACGAGCAGTACTTC. It encodes CASSPGQQSYEQYF.

This chain links TRBV6-5 with TRBJ1-4; D possibly corresponds to TRBD1 (5 bases). V dropped 6 bases and J dropped 0 bases, with 8 bases sitting between them. The CDR3 contains 14 residues. From germline, CDR1 is MNHEY and CDR2 SVGAGI. This chain's CDR3 is CASSRGATNEKLFF. The CDR3 DNA reads TGTGCCAGCAGCCGAGGGGCAACTAATGAAAAACTGTTTTTT.

This clone was detected once. The chain is built from TRBV23-1 and TRBJ1-1; 9 bases line up with TRBD1. TRBV23-1 counts as an open reading frame of uncertain function. V dropped 0 bases and J dropped 1; count of bases not matched to a gene: 9. This CDR3 comprises 18 residues. The DNA of the CDR3 is TGCGCCAGCAGTCAATCGGAACGGACAGGGGAATGGAACACTGAAGCTTTCTTT. It yields the protein CASSQSERTGEWNTEAFF.

This clone was found a few times. CDR3 in DNA: TGTGCCAGCAGCTTGCTGAATTCACCCCTCCACTTT. Translating gives CASSLLNSPLHF. The chain carries TRBV5-5 and TRBJ1-6; no definite D call. CDR1 and CDR2 from the germline V gene are SGHKS and YYEKEE (reference sequence). Trimming cost V 1 base and J 7 bases, with 3 bases left between them. The CDR3 runs to 12 residues.

The V gene is TRBV6-4, the J gene TRBJ2-1; 9 positions agree with TRBD2. The CDR3 sequence is 13 residues long. V gave up 4 bases and J gave up 5 bases; unmatched junction bases: 0. Germline assignment: CDR1 MRHNA and CDR2 SNTAGT. Here the CDR3 DNA reads TGTGCCAGCAGTGGGACTAGCGACAATGAGCAGTTCTTC. It translates to CASSGTSDNEQFF.

There are a few counts of this clone. The J gene is TRBJ2-3, the V gene TRBV9; possible D gene TRBD2, 5 bases. The CDR3 has 15 amino acids. The V gene lost 4 bases and the J gene lost 1 base, with 13 bases spanning the gap. The germline V gene encodes CDR1 SGDLS and CDR2 YYNGEE. CDR3: CASSPRLPGTDTQYF. CDR3 coding DNA: TGTGCCAGCAGCCCCAGACTACCTGGCACAGATACGCAGTATTTT.

This chain links TRBV7-3 with TRBJ2-1; 7 positions match TRBD1. CDR1 SGHTA and CDR2 FQGTGA come from the germline V gene. The CDR3 spans 14 residues. Trimming cost V 5 bases and J 4 bases; bases outside gene matches: 5. The CDR3 sequence is CASSPGQLYNEQFF. CDR3 nucleotide sequence: TGTGCCAGCAGCCCGGGACAGCTTTACAATGAGCAGTTCTTC.